This T cell receptor beta chain was recovered during a study of T cells after yellow fever vaccination. The CDR3 contains 11 residues. V shed 6 bases and J shed 6 bases, with 9 bases lying between them. Germline CDR1 and CDR2: ENHRY and SYGVKD. TCRdb independently ran MiXCR on the 5' RACE reads; one entry per CDR3 protein. Here the sample spans about 85,000 distinct CDR3 sequences, about 14% being singletons. This clonotype was seen repeatedly, ten times or more. The source was CD8+ T cells not binding an NS4B(214-222) dextramer, sorted from PBMCs, collected 21 days after the first yellow fever vaccination. The chain couples TRBV10-3 to TRBJ2-7; D unresolved. The clonotype was recovered from a man between 18 and 35 years old who received the YFV17D yellow fever vaccine. The CDR3, as DNA: TGTGCCATCAGGGTGGGTGGCGAGCAGTACTTC. Translated: CAIRVGGEQYF.